The rows below give T cell receptor beta chains drawn from one sample of a study of shared clonotypes between healthy human individuals. Generated by immunoSEQ multiplex PCR, the TCRdb table keeps only in-frame clones and is missing some. The sample includes 2 million or so clones, roughly 96% of them seen just once. Sequenced input: naive CD4+ T cells sorted from blood. Receptors were obtained from a man younger than 35 in good health. The CDR3 runs from the conserved cysteine through the conserved F or W. The D gene is left open where the match is weak. Expanded clones get a size class; other rows say once, few or many, or leave the size out.

-,TRBV5-1,TRBJ2-7,TRBD2,CASSPTSGGNEQYF,TGCGCCAGCAGCCCAACTAGCGGTGGCAACGAGCAGTACTTC
once,TRBV5-6,TRBJ2-7,-,CASSFVQELEQYF,TGTGCCAGCAGCTTCGTCCAAGAGCTCGAGCAGTACTTC
-,TRBV18,TRBJ1-1,TRBD1,CASSDREGDEAFF,TGTGCCAGCTCAGACAGGGAGGGTGATGAAGCTTTCTTT
-,TRBV7-2,TRBJ2-5,-,CASSSDGMYQETQYF,TGTGCCAGCAGCTCGGACGGAATGTATCAAGAGACCCAGTACTTC
-,TRBV19,TRBJ1-5,-,CASTGDYSNQPQHF,TGTGCCAGTACGGGCGACTATAGCAATCAGCCCCAGCATTTT
few,TRBV6-6,TRBJ1-1,TRBD1,CASSSPGQVNTEAFF,TGTGCCAGCAGCTCGCCGGGACAGGTAAACACTGAAGCTTTCTTT
-,TRBV5-4,TRBJ1-1,TRBD1,CASSLPGTGYTEAFF,TGTGCCAGCAGCTTACCCGGGACAGGGTACACTGAAGCTTTCTTT
-,TRBV27,TRBJ2-7,-,CASSLFRVSYEQYF,TGTGCCAGCAGTTTATTCAGGGTTTCCTACGAGCAGTACTTC
-,TRBV4-2,TRBJ1-5,-,CASSQDTGPPQPQHF,TGTGCCAGCAGCCAAGATACGGGGCCCCCTCAGCCCCAGCATTTT
-,TRBV7-6,TRBJ1-1,-,CASSKDTNTEAFF,TGTGCCAGCAGCAAGGACACGAACACTGAAGCTTTCTTT
-,TRBV28,TRBJ2-6,TRBD1,CASSLTGLGANVLTF,TGTGCCAGCAGTTTGACAGGGCTCGGGGCCAACGTCCTGACTTTC
-,TRBV19,TRBJ2-5,-,CASSWVDSEPNF,TGTGCCAGTAGTTGGGTGGATAGTGAGCCAAACTTC
-,TRBV10-3,TRBJ2-5,TRBD1,CAASSGGRQETQYF,TGTGCCGCTTCTTCAGGGGGCCGACAAGAGACCCAGTACTTC
-,TRBV5-1,TRBJ2-7,TRBD2,CASSRASGDYEQYF,TGCGCCAGCAGTCGCGCTAGCGGGGACTACGAGCAGTACTTC
-,TRBV11-3,TRBJ2-5,-,CASSPPAGETQYF,TGTGCCAGCAGCCCCCCCGCTGGGGAGACCCAGTACTTC
-,TRBV6-1,TRBJ2-2,-,CASSEVGRTGELFF,TGTGCCAGCAGTGAAGTCGGTCGGACCGGGGAGCTGTTTTTT
-,TRBV10-3,TRBJ2-2,-,CAISRENTGELFF,TGTGCCATCAGTCGGGAGAACACCGGGGAGCTGTTTTTT
-,TRBV5-1,TRBJ2-7,-,CASSRGTESSYEQYF,TGCGCCAGCAGCCGGGGGACGGAGAGCTCCTACGAGCAGTACTTC
-,TRBV10-2,TRBJ2-4,-,CASSAELGAIKLAKNIQYF,TGCGCCAGCAGCGCCGAACTAGGGGCTATAAAACTAGCCAAAAACATTCAGTACTTC
-,TRBV11-3,TRBJ2-2,TRBD2,CASSPGLAGVTGELFF,TGTGCCAGCAGCCCGGGACTAGCGGGAGTCACCGGGGAGCTGTTTTTT
once,TRBV18,TRBJ1-1,-,CASSPPFRGADTEAFF,TGTGCCAGCTCACCACCGTTTCGGGGGGCGGACACTGAAGCTTTCTTT
once,TRBV7-9,TRBJ2-1,TRBD2,CASSPGTSGSRDNEQFF,TGTGCCAGCAGCCCCGGGACTAGCGGGAGTCGTGACAATGAGCAGTTCTTC
-,TRBV28,TRBJ2-7,-,CASSLYRASYEQYF,TGTGCCAGCAGTTTATACAGGGCCTCCTACGAGCAGTACTTC
-,TRBV5-8,TRBJ1-2,-,CASSLQTDLYGYTF,TGTGCCAGCAGCTTGCAGACGGACCTCTATGGCTACACCTTC
-,TRBV2,TRBJ1-4,-,CATILDPSANEKLFF,TGTGCCACGATATTGGACCCATCGGCTAATGAAAAACTGTTTTTT
-,TRBV7-2,TRBJ2-7,TRBD2,CASSLGAGAYEQYF,TGTGCCAGCAGCTTAGGCGCGGGAGCCTACGAGCAGTACTTC
-,TRBV28,TRBJ2-7,TRBD1,CASGQGQGYEQYF,TGTGCCAGTGGACAGGGACAAGGGTACGAGCAGTACTTC
-,TRBV10-3,TRBJ1-1,-,CAIGSHPGQAFF,TGTGCCATCGGGAGCCACCCGGGCCAAGCTTTCTTT
once,TRBV9,TRBJ1-6,-,CASSERMAGSPLHF,TGTGCCAGCAGTGAACGGATGGCTGGTTCACCCCTCCACTTT
-,TRBV9,TRBJ2-2,-,CASSVDLNTGELFF,TGTGCCAGCAGCGTAGACTTGAACACCGGGGAGCTGTTTTTT
-,TRBV5-4,TRBJ1-4,TRBD1,CASSYSGTGDEKLFF,TGTGCCAGCAGCTATTCCGGGACAGGGGATGAAAAACTGTTTTTT
-,TRBV25-1,TRBJ2-1,-,CASSDDRSSYNEQFF,TGTGCCAGCAGTGATGACAGGAGCTCCTACAATGAGCAGTTCTTC
-,TRBV30,TRBJ1-4,-,CAWSQGRGNEKLFF,TGTGCCTGGAGTCAGGGCAGGGGAAACGAAAAACTGTTTTTT
-,TRBV7-2,TRBJ2-3,-,CASSFGSGYTDTQYF,TGTGCCAGCAGCTTCGGTAGCGGATACACAGATACGCAGTATTTT
-,TRBV10-3,TRBJ2-2,-,CAISDTGELFF,TGTGCCATCAGTGACACCGGGGAGCTGTTTTTT
-,TRBV6-1,TRBJ2-7,TRBD1,CASSEFGLPGQKSYEQYF,TGTGCCAGCAGTGAATTTGGCCTTCCGGGACAGAAATCCTACGAGCAGTACTTC
-,TRBV19,TRBJ2-7,TRBD1,CASKRTGVNEQYF,TGTGCCAGTAAGCGGACAGGGGTCAACGAGCAGTACTTC
-,TRBV2,TRBJ2-1,TRBD2,CASSVAGGSNEQFF,TGTGCCAGCAGTGTCGCGGGGGGTAGTAATGAGCAGTTCTTC
-,TRBV6-5,TRBJ2-1,TRBD2,CASSRTSGSPNEQFF,TGTGCCAGCAGCCGTACTAGCGGGAGCCCAAATGAGCAGTTCTTC
-,TRBV9,TRBJ2-2,TRBD2,CASSVLAGADTGELFF,TGTGCCAGCAGCGTACTAGCGGGAGCGGACACCGGGGAGCTGTTTTTT
-,TRBV18,TRBJ2-5,TRBD1,CASSRDRQETQYF,TGTGCCAGCTCACGGGACAGACAAGAGACCCAGTACTTC
-,TRBV4-3,TRBJ2-5,TRBD2,CASSQGGGQETQYF,TGCGCCAGCAGCCAGGGGGGGGGCCAAGAGACCCAGTACTTC
-,TRBV19,TRBJ2-2,-,CASRRDGTGELFF,TGTGCCAGTAGACGGGATGGCACCGGGGAGCTGTTTTTT
-,TRBV2,TRBJ1-4,-,CASSEREINEKLFF,TGTGCCAGCAGTGAAAGAGAGATTAATGAAAAACTGTTTTTT
-,TRBV11-2,TRBJ1-1,-,CASSRGGPEAFF,TGTGCCAGCAGCCGTGGGGGACCTGAAGCTTTCTTT
-,TRBV7-8,TRBJ2-1,-,CASSLAGTPNGYNEQFF,TGTGCCAGCAGCTTAGCGGGGACCCCTAACGGCTACAATGAGCAGTTCTTC
-,TRBV9,TRBJ1-2,-,CASSPGQSFNGYTF,TGTGCCAGCAGCCCTGGACAGTCGTTCAATGGCTACACCTTC
-,TRBV6-5,TRBJ2-7,TRBD2,CASSSLAGGLYEQYF,TGTGCCAGCAGCTCCCTAGCGGGGGGTTTGTACGAGCAGTACTTC
-,TRBV6-1,TRBJ1-5,-,CASSDDLRGFQPQHF,TGTGCCAGCAGTGATGATCTACGAGGTTTCCAGCCCCAGCATTTT
-,TRBV5-1,TRBJ1-2,TRBD1,CASSQGGGVNYGYTF,TGCGCCAGCAGCCAGGGGGGCGGAGTGAACTATGGCTACACCTTC
once,TRBV27,TRBJ2-7,TRBD2,CASSFLSGGPYEQYF,TGTGCCAGCAGTTTTTTAAGCGGGGGGCCCTACGAGCAGTACTTC
-,TRBV19,TRBJ2-1,-,CASRDNNEQFF,TGTGCCAGTAGGGATAACAATGAGCAGTTCTTC
-,TRBV5-6,TRBJ1-2,TRBD1,CASSLDRGYGYTF,TGTGCCAGCAGCTTGGACAGGGGTTATGGCTACACCTTC
-,TRBV7-2,TRBJ2-7,-,CASSFPGSYEQYF,TGTGCCAGCAGCTTTCCCGGGAGCTACGAGCAGTACTTC
-,TRBV19,TRBJ1-1,TRBD1,CASRTGNTEAFF,TGTGCCAGCAGGACAGGAAACACTGAAGCTTTCTTT
once,TRBV2,TRBJ1-5,-,CASTILGTRYSNQPQHF,TGTGCCAGCACTATCCTAGGGACAAGATATAGCAATCAGCCCCAGCATTTT
-,TRBV7-3,TRBJ2-6,-,CASSPPGANVLTF,TGTGCCAGCAGTCCCCCCGGGGCCAACGTCCTGACTTTC
-,TRBV6-1,TRBJ1-1,-,CASSVAENTEAFF,TGTGCCAGCAGTGTGGCAGAGAACACTGAAGCTTTCTTT
-,TRBV27,TRBJ2-5,TRBD2,CASRLAGVGETQYF,TGTGCCAGCAGACTAGCGGGAGTAGGAGAGACCCAGTACTTC